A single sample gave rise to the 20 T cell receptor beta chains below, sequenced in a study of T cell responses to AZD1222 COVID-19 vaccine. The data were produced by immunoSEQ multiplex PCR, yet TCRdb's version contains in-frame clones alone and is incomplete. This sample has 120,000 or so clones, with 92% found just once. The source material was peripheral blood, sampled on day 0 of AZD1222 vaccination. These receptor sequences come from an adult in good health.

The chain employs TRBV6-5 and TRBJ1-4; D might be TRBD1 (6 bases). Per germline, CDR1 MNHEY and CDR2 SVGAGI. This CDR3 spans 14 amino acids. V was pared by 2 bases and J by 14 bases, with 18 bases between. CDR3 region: CASSYLPGGAPLFF. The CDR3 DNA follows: TGTGCCAGCAGTTACCTACCTGGGGGGGCGCCTCTGTTTTTT.

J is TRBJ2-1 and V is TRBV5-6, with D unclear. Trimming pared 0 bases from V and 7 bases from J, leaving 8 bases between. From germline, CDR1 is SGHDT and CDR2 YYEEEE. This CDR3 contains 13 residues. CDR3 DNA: TGTGCCAGCAGCTTGGGGGTGGGGAATGAGCAGTTCTTC. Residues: CASSLGVGNEQFF.

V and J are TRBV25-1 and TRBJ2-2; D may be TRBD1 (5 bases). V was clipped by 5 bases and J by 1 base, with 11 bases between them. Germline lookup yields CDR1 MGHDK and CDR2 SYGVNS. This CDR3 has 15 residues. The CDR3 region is CASSSRTKNTGELFF. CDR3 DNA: TGTGCCAGCAGTTCCCGGACAAAGAACACCGGGGAGCTGTTTTTT. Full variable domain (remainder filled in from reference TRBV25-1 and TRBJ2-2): EADIYQTPRYLVIGTGKKITLECSQTMGHDKMYWYQQDPGMELHLIHYSYGVNSTEKGDLSSESTVSRIRTEHFPLTLESARPSHTSQYLCASSSRTKNTGELFFGEGSRLTVL.

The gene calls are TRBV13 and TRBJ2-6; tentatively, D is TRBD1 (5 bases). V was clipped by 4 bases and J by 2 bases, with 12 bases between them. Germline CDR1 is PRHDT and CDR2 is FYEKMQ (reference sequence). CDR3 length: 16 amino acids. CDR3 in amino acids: CASSSRVLPGANVLTF. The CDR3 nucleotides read TGTGCCAGCAGCTCCAGGGTGCTCCCTGGGGCCAACGTCCTGACTTTC.

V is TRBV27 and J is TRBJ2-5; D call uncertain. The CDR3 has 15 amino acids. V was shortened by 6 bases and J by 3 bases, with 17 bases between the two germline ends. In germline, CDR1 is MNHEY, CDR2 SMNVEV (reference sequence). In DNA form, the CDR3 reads TGTGCCAGCAGCGCCTCTTGGGGTAGAAAAGAGACCCAGTACTTC. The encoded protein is CASSASWGRKETQYF.

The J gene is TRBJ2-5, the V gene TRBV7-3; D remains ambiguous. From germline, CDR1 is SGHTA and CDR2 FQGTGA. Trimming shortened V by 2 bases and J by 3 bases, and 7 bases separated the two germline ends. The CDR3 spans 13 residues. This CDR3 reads CASSLDGEETQYF. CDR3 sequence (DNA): TGTGCCAGCAGCTTAGACGGAGAAGAGACCCAGTACTTC.

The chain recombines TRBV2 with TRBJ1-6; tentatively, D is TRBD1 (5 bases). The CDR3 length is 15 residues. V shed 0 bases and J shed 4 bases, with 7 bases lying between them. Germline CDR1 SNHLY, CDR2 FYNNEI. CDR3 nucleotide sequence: TGTGCCAGCAGTGAAGCAAGGGGTTATAATTCACCCCTCCACTTT. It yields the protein CASSEARGYNSPLHF.

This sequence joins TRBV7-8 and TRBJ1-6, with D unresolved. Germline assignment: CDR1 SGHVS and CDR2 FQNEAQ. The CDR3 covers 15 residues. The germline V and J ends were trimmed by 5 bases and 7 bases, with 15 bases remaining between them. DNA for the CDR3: TGTGCCAGCAGCCAGCGCCGGGCCAAAAATTCACCCCTCCACTTT. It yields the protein CASSQRRAKNSPLHF.

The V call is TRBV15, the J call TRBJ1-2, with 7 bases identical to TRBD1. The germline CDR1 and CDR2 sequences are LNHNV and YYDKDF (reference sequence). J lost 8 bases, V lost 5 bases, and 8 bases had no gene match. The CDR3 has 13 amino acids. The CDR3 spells CATSGGQRRGYTF. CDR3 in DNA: TGTGCCACCAGCGGGGGACAGCGAAGGGGCTACACCTTC.

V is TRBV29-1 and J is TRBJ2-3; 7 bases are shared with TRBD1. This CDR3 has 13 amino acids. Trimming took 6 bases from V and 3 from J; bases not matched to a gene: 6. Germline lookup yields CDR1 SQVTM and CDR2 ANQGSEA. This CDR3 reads CSVETGATDTQYF. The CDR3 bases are TGCAGCGTCGAAACAGGGGCGACAGATACGCAGTATTTT.

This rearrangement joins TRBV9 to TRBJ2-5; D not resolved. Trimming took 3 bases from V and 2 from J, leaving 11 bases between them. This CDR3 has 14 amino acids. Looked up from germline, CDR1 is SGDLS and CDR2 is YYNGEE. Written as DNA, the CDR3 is TGTGCCAGCAGCGGACTTGCGCGGCAAGAGACCCAGTACTTC. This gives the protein CASSGLARQETQYF.

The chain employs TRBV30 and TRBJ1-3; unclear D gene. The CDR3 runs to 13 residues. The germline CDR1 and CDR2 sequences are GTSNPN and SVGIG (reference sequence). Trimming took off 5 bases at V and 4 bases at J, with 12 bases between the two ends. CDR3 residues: CAWSYVPGNTIYF. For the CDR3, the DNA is TGTGCCTGGTCATATGTACCGGGAAACACCATATATTTT.

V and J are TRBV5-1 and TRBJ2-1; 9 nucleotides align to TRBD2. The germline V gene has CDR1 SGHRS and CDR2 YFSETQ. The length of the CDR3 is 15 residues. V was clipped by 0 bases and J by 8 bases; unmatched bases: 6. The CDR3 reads CASSLGAGGPYEQFF. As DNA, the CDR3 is TGCGCCAGCAGCTTGGGTGCGGGAGGGCCCTATGAGCAGTTCTTC.

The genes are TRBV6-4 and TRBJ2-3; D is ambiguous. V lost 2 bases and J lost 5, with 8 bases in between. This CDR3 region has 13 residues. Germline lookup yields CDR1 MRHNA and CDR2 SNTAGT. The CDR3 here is CASSDGEVDTQYF. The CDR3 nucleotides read TGTGCCAGCAGTGACGGCGAGGTAGATACGCAGTATTTT.

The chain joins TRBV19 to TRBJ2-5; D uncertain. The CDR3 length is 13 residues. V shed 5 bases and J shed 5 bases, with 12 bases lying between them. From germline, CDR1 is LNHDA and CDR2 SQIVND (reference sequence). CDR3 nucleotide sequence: TGTGCCAGTAGTGCCGGCAGGTGGGAGACCCAGTACTTC. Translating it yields CASSAGRWETQYF.

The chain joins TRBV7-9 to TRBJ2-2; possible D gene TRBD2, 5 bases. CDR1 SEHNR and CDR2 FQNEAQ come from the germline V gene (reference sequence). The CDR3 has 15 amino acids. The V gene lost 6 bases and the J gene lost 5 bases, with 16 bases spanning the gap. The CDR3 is CASSHLSPGTGELFF. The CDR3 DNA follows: TGTGCCAGCAGTCATTTGTCCCCGGGGACCGGGGAGCTGTTTTTT.

This CDR3 is CASSSWTYQSEQYF. CDR3 coding DNA: TGTGCCAGCAGCTCTTGGACCTATCAATCCGAGCAGTACTTC. The chain joins TRBV7-3 to TRBJ2-7; D not resolved. The germline V gene has CDR1 SGHTA and CDR2 FQGTGA. V lost 4 bases, J lost 6 bases, and 16 bases lay in between. The CDR3 runs to 14 residues.

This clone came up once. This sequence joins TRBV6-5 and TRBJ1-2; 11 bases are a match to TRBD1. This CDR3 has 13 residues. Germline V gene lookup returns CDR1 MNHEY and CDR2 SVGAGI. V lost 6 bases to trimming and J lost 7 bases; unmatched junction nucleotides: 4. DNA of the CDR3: TGTGCCAGCAGGGACAGGGGGCGCGTTGGCTACACCTTC. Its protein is CASRDRGRVGYTF.

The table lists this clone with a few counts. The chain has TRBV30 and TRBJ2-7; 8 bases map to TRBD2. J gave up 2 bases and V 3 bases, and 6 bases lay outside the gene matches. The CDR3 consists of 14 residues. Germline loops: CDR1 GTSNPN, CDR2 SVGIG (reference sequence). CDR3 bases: TGTGCCTGGAGCGCAGCGGGAGATCCCTACGAGCAGTACTTC. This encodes CAWSAAGDPYEQYF.

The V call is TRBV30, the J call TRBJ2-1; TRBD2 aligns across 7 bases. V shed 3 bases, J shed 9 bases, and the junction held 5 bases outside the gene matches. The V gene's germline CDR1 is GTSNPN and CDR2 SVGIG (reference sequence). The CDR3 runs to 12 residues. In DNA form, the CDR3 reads TGTGCCTGGAGGGAAGGGACTACTGAGCAGTTCTTC. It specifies CAWREGTTEQFF.